The clone carrying this T cell receptor beta chain was counted only a few times. This entry is derived from a study of early T cells in non-severe SARS-CoV-2 infection. V shed 8 bases and J shed 2 bases, with 10 bases lying between them. The CDR3 has 12 amino acids. Germline lookup yields CDR1 LGHDT and CDR2 YNNKEL (reference sequence). Researchers tagged individual cDNA molecules with unique molecular identifiers. TCRdb used MiXCR to reprocess the 5' RACE reads, holding one entry per CDR3 protein. Found here are under 65,000 distinct CDR3 sequences, about an eighth of them singletons; the top ten hold about 4%.

This TCR was recovered from an adult who was a healthcare worker with PCR-confirmed SARS-CoV-2 infection or an uninfected control (not recorded which). The sample was whole blood. V gene TRBV3-1 combines with J gene TRBJ2-7; D is uncertain. The CDR3 nucleotides read TGTGCCAGCGGTGACGGCACCTACGAGCAGTACTTC. As protein: CASGDGTYEQYF.